This TCR beta chain comes out of a study of blood T cell repertoires in COVID-19. TCRdb's copy holds only in-frame clones and misses some; the assay was immunoSEQ multiplex PCR. The data hold around 380,000 clones, with roughly 80% observed a single time. The CDR3 totals 12 residues. J was trimmed by 6 bases and V by 5 bases; bases with no gene match: 3. Concerning this clone: The sample holds other DNA sequences that translate to the same CDR3.

The chain employs TRBV12-3 or TRBV12-4 and TRBJ1-1; 7 nucleotides align to TRBD1. The receptor's source is a human donor with acute or convalescent COVID-19. The donor label of this sample is uncertain. Sample: peripheral blood. The DNA for the CDR3 is TGTGCCAGCAGTCCCACAGGGGCTGAAGCTTTCTTT. This encodes CASSPTGAEAFF.